This entry features one T cell receptor (beta chain) sequence. V lost 1 base, J lost 14 bases, and 9 bases stayed unmatched. Germline V gene sequence: CDR1 LGHNA, CDR2 YNFKEQ. The CDR3 is made up of 15 amino acids. Primers: 60 Vbeta forward and 13 Jbeta reverse. Repertoires were generated with immunoSEQ multiplex PCR, while TCRdb's copy carries only in-frame clones and drops some. The data hold roughly 200,000 clones, with approximately 90% observed a single time. This specimen belongs to a study of cytomegalovirus exposure and HLA in healthy donors. V and J are TRBV4-2 and TRBJ1-6, with 9 bases identical to TRBD1. The TCR sequence derives from a woman aged 18 to 35 in good health and CMV-seronegative. Sequencing was performed on PBMCs. The DNA for the CDR3 is TGTGCCAGCAGCCAAGGGGACAGGGATTCATTGGCCCTCCACTTT. It is translated as CASSQGDRDSLALHF.